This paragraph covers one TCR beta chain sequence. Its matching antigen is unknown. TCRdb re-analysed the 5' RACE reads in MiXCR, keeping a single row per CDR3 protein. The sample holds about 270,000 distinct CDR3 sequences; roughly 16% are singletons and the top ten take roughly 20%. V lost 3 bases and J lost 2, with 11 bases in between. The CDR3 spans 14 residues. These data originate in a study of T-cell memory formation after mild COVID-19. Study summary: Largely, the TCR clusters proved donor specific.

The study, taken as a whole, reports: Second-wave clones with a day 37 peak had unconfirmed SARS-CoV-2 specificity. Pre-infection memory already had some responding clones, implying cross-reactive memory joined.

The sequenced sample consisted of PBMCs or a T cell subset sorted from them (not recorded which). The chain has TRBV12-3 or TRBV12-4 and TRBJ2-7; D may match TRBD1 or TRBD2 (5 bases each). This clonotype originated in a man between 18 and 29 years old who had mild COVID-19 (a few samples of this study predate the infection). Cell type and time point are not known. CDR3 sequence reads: CASSFTLGAYEQYF. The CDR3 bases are TGTGCCAGCAGTTTTACTCTGGGGGCCTACGAGCAGTACTTC.